The source of this T cell receptor (beta chain) is a study of blood T cell repertoires in COVID-19. Assay: immunoSEQ multiplex PCR; the TCRdb copy retains only in-frame clones and omits some. The sample lists some 120,000 clones; around 87% were seen once. The sequenced material came from peripheral blood. This TCR was recovered from a woman aged 55-75 years with acute or convalescent COVID-19.

The CDR3 DNA sequence: TGTGCCAGCAGCTGGGATCCTACAGGGGGCTCTGAAGCTTTCTTT. This translates into CASSWDPTGGSEAFF. The chain joins TRBV27 to TRBJ1-1; 9 positions match TRBD1. Germline V lookup: CDR1 MNHEY, CDR2 SMNVEV (reference sequence). The trim removed 6 bases at V and 6 bases at J, leaving 11 bases unmatched. The CDR3 is made up of 15 amino acids.